This TCR beta chain is drawn from a study of cytomegalovirus exposure and HLA in healthy donors. In the PCR, 60 Vbeta and 13 Jbeta primers were used. The data were produced by immunoSEQ multiplex PCR, yet TCRdb's version contains in-frame clones alone and is incomplete. Of 100,000 to 150,000 clones detected, roughly 78% appear once; the ten largest clones hold around 4.2%. The CDR3 consists of 15 residues. Looked up from germline, CDR1 is MNHNS and CDR2 is SASEGT. V shed 5 bases, J shed 4 bases, and the junction held 6 bases outside the gene matches. The receptor comes from a man aged 45 to 65 in good health and CMV-seropositive. This chain connects TRBV6-1 to TRBJ1-5; 9 bases align to TRBD1. The source material was PBMCs. CDR3 sequence: CASSRDRAPNQPQHF. The CDR3 DNA follows: TGTGCCAGCAGTCGGGACAGGGCCCCGAATCAGCCCCAGCATTTT.